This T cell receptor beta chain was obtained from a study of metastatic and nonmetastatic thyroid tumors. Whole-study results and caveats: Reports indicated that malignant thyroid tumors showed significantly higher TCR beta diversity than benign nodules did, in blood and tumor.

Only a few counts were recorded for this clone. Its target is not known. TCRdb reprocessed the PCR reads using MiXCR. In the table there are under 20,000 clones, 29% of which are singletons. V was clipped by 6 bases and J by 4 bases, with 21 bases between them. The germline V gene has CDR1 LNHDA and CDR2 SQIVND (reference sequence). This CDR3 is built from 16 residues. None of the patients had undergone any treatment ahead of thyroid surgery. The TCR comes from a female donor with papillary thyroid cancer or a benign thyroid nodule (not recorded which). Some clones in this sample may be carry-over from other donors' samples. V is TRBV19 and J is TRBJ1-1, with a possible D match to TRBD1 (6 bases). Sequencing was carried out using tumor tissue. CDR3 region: CASRIRGQGPSTEAFF. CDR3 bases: TGTGCCAGTAGAATCCGGGGGCAGGGGCCGAGCACTGAAGCTTTCTTT.